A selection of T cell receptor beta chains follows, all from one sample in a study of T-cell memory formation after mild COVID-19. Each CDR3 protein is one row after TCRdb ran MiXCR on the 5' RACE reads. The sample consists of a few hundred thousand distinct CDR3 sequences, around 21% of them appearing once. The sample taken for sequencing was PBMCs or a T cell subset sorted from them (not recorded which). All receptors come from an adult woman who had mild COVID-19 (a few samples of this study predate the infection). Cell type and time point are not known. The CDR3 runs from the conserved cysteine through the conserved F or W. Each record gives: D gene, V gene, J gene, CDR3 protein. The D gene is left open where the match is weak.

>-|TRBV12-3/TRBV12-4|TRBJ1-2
CASKVGFYGYTF
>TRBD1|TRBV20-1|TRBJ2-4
CSASPGQGNIQYF
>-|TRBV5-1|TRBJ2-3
CASSLVGPGSTDTQYF
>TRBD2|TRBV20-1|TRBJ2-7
CSAPRAGQTYEQYF
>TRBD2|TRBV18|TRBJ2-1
CASSPRREALNEQFF
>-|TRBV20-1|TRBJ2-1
CSATSRSRLNEQFF
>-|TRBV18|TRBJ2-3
CASSSNRAPPDTQYF
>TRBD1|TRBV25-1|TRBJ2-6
CASSRDRDLPGANVLTF
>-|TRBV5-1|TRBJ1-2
CASGTGLSYGYTF
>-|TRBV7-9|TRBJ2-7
CASSLIMASPYEQYF
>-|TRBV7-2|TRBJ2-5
CASSFLIGETQYF
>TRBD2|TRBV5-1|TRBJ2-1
CASYSGGDSYNEQFF
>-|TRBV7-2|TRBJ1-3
CASSEGNTIYF
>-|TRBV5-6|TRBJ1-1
CASSPNAEFSGPVGAFF
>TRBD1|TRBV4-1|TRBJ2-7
CASSQPDRAYEQYF
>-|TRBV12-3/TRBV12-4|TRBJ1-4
CASSTNEKLFF
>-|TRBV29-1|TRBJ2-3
CSVEDMGTDPDTQYF
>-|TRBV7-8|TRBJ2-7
CASSLESDEQYF
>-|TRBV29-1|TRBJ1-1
CSVKTVEAFF
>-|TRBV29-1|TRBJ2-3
CSVEVWATSDTQYF
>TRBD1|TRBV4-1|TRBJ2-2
CASSRGQGTGELFF
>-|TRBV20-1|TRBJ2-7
CSAHRQAGAYEQYF
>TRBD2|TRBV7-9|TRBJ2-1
CASSLTLPAGEFF
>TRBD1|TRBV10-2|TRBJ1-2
CASSESRPGGYYGYTF
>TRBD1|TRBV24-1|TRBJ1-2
CATSDSTGSEGYTF
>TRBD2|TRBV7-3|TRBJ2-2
CASSLTLRPAGGLGELFF
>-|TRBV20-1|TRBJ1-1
CSARGGTMTEAFF
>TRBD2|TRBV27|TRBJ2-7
CASSKGLAGDGYEQYF
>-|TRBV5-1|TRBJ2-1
CASSLGDAARFNEQFF
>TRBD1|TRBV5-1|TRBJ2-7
CASSPRDSAYEQYF
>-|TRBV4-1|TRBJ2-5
CASSQDRKIKTAYQETQYF
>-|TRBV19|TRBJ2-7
CASSTGTNSYEQYF
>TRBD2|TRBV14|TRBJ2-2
CASSPSGGAIGELFF
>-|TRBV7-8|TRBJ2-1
CASSSSGTQYNEQFF
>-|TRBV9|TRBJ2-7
CASSLSPISSYEQYF
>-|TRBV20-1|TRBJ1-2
CSARGGSGDGYTF
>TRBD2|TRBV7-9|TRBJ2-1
CASTQTGGPVDGQFF
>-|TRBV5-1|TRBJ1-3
CASSANRVSGNTIYF
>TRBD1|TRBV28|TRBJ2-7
CASSPFRDRGTYEQYF
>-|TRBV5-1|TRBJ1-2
CASSPGISGGYTF
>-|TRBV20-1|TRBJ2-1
CSASTKTLGYEQFF